Below, one T cell receptor beta chain is given with its context. Its antigen remains unknown. The CDR3 sequence is 15 residues long. Germline-derived CDR1 and CDR2 are MNHNS and SASEGT. This record comes from a study of monozygotic twins with inflammatory bowel disease. General observations from the study: Using the inverse Simpson index, IBD patients had lower TCRbeta diversity than healthy co-twins.

There were eight separate reactions per sample in which cDNA was made. From the 5' RACE reads, TCRdb lists one entry per CDR3 protein and no DNA. This sample lists roughly 170,000 distinct CDR3 sequences; its ten largest clones have approximately 7%. This rearrangement joins TRBV6-1 to TRBJ1-5; the D call of TRBD1 rests on TCRdb alone, since no DNA is present to check it. The sequenced sample consisted of blood. The source of this sequence is a human donor with ulcerative colitis or Crohn's disease, or a healthy co-twin of an affected twin (not recorded which). Here the CDR3 reads CASSINRQGDQPQHF.